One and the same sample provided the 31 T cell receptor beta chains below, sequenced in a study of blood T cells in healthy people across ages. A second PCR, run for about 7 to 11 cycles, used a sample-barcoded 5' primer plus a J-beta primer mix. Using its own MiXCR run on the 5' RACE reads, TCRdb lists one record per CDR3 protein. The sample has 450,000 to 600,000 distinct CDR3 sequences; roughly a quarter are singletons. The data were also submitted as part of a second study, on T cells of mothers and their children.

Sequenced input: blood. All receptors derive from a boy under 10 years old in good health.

For the CDR3, the DNA is TGTGCCAGCAGTTACTCAGCGGACAGCTTGTCTGGCTACACCTTC. Protein product: CASSYSADSLSGYTF. The chain employs TRBV6-2 or TRBV6-3 and TRBJ1-2; D is possibly TRBD1 (6 bases). In germline, CDR1 is MNHEY, CDR2 SVGEGT. Trimming pared 0 bases from V and 7 bases from J, leaving 15 bases between. The CDR3 is made up of 15 amino acids.

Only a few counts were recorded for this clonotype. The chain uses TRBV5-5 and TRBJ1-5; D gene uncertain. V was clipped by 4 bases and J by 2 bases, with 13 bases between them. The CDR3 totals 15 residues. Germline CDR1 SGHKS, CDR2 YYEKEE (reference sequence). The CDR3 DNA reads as TGTGCCAGCAGCGCCTTAGCAGGAGGCAATCAGCCCCAGCATTTT. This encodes CASSALAGGNQPQHF.

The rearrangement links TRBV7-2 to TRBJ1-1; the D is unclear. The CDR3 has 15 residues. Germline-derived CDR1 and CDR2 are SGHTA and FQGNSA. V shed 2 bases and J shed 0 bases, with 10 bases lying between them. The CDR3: CASSLPLVMNTEAFF. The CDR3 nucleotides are TGTGCCAGCAGCTTACCTCTAGTAATGAACACTGAAGCTTTCTTT.

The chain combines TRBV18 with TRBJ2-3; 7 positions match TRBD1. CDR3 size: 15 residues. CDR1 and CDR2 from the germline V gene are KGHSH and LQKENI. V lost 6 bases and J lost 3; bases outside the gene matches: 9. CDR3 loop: CASSLNRGLTDTQYF. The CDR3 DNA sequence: TGTGCCAGCTCCCTTAACAGGGGCCTAACAGATACGCAGTATTTT.

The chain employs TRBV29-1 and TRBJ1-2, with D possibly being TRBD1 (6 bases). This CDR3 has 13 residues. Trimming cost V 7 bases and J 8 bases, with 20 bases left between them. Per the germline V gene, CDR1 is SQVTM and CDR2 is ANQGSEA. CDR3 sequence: CSDRASVKRGYTF. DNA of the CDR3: TGCAGCGACAGGGCTTCAGTTAAGAGGGGCTACACCTTC.

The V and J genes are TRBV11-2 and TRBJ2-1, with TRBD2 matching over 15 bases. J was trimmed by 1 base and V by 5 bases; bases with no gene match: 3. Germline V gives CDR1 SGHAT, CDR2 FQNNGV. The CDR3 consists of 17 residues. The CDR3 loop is CASSRGTSGGSYNEQFF. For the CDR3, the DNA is TGTGCCAGCAGCCGAGGGACTAGCGGGGGGTCCTACAATGAGCAGTTCTTC. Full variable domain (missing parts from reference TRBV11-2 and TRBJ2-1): EAGVAQSPRYKIIEKRQSVAFWCNPISGHATLYWYQQILGQGPKLLIQFQNNGVVDDSQLPKDRFSAERLKGVDSTLKIQPAKLEDSAVYLCASSRGTSGGSYNEQFFGPGTRLTVL.

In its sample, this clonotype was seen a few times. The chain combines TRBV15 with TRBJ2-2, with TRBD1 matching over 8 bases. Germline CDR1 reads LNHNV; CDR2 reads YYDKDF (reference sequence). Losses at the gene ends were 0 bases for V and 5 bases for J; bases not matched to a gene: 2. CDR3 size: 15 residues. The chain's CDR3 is CATSREDRETGELFF. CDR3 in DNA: TGTGCCACCAGCAGAGAGGACAGGGAAACCGGGGAGCTGTTTTTT.

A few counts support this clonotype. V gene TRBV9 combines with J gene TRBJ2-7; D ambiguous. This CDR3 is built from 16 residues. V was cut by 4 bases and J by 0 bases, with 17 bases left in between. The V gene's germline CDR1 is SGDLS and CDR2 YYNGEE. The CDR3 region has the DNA TGTGCCAGCAGCACCGGACCAGACCTGAGCTCCTACGAGCAGTACTTC. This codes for CASSTGPDLSSYEQYF. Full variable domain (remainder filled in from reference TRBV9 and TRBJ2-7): DSGVTQTPKHLITATGQRVTLRCSPRSGDLSVYWYQQSLDQGLQFLIQYYNGEERAKGNILERFSAQQFPDLHSELNLSSLELGDSALYFCASSTGPDLSSYEQYFGPGTRLTVT.

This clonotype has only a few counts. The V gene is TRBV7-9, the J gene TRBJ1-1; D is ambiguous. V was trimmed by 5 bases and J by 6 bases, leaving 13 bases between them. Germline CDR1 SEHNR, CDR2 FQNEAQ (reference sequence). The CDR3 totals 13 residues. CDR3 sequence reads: CASSPDGYPEAFF. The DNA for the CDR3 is TGTGCCAGCAGCCCTGACGGCTACCCTGAAGCTTTCTTT.

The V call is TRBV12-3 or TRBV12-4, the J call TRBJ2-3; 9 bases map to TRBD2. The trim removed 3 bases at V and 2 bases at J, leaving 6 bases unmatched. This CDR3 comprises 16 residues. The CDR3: CASSLFTSGLTDTQYF. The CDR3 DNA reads TGTGCCAGCAGTTTGTTTACTAGCGGGCTCACAGATACGCAGTATTTT.

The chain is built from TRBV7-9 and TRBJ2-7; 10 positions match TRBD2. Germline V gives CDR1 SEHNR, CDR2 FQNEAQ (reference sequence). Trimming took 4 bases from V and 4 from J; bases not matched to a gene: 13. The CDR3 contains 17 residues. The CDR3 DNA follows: TGTGCCAGCAGCTCCATAGCGGGAGGTGCAACCTTTTACGAGCAGTACTTC. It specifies CASSSIAGGATFYEQYF.

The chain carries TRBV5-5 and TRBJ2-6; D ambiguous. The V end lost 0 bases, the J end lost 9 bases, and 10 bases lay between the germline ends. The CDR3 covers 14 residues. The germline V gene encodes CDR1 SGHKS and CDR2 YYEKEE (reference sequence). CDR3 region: CASSLDARVNVLTF. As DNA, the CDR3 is TGTGCCAGCAGCTTGGATGCTAGAGTCAACGTCCTGACTTTC.

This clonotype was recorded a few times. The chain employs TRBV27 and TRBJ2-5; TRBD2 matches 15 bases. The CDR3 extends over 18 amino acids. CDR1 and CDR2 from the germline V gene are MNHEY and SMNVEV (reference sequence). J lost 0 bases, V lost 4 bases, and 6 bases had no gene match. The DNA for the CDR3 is TGTGCCAGCAGTTCCGGACTAGCGGGAGGGAGGTACCAAGAGACCCAGTACTTC. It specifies CASSSGLAGGRYQETQYF.

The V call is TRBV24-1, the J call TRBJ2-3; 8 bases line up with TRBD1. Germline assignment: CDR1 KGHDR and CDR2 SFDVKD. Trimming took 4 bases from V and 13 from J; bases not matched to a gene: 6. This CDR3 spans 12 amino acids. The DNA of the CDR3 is TGTGCCACCAGTGAGCGGACAGGGAAGGAGTATTTT. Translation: CATSERTGKEYF.

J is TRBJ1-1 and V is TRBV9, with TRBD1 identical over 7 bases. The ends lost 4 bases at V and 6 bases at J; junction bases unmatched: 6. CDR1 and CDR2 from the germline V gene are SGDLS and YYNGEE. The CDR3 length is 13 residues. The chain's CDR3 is CASSPRGGAEAFF. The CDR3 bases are TGTGCCAGCAGCCCCAGGGGGGGGGCTGAAGCTTTCTTT.

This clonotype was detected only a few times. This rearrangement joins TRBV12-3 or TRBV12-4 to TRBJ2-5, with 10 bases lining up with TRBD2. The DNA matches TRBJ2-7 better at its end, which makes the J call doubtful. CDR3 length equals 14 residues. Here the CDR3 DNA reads TGTGCCAGCAGCGCTAGCGGGAGTCAGAACGAGCAGTACTTC. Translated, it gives CASSASGSQNEQYF.

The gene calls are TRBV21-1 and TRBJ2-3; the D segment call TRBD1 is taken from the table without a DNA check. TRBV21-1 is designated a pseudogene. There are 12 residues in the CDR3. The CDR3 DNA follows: TGTGCCAGCAGCAAAATGGGGGCAGGGGGGGATTTT. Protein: CASSKMGAGGDF.

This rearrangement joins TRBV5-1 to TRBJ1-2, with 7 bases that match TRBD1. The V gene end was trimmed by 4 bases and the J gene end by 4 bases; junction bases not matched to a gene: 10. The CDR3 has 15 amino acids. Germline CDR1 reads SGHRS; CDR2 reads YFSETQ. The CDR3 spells CASSTDRAAGYGYTF. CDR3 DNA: TGCGCCAGCAGCACCGACAGGGCGGCGGGCTATGGCTACACCTTC.

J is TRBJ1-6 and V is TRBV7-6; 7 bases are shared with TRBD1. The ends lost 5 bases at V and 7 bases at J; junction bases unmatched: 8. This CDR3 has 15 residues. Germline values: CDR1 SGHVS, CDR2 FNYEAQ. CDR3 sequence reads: CASSPGGEGNSPLHF. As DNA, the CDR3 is TGTGCCAGCAGCCCAGGGGGTGAAGGGAATTCACCCCTCCACTTT.

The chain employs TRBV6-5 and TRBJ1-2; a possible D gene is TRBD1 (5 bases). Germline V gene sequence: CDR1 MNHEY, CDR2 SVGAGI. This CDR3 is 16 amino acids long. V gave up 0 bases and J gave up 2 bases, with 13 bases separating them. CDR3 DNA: TGTGCCAGCAGTTACTCGATCCGGGACTCAAACTATGGCTACACCTTC. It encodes CASSYSIRDSNYGYTF.

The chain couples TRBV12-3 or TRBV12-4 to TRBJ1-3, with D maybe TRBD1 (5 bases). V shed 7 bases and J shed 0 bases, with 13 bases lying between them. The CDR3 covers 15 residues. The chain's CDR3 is CASTPGAFSGNTIYF. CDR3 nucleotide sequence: TGTGCCAGCACCCCCGGGGCCTTCTCTGGAAACACCATATATTTT.

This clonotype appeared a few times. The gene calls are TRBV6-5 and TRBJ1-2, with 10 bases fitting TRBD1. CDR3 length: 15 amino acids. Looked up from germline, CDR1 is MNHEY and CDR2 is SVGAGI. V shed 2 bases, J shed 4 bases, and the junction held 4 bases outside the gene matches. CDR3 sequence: CASSYRGQGSYGYTF. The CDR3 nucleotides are TGTGCCAGCAGTTACAGGGGACAGGGGTCCTATGGCTACACCTTC.

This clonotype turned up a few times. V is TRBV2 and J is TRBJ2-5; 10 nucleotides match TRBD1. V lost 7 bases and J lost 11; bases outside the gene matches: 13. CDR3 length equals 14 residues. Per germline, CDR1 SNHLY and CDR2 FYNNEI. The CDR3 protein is CASTPRDRGKGQYF. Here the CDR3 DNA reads TGTGCCAGCACCCCCCGGGACAGGGGTAAGGGGCAGTACTTC.

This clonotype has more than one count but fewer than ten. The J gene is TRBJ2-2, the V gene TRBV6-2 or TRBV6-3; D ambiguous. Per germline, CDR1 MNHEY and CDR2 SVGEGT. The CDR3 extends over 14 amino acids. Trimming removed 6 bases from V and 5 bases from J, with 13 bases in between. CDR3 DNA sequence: TGTGCCAGCAGAGGACGGACCGAAACCGGGGAGCTGTTTTTT. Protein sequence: CASRGRTETGELFF.

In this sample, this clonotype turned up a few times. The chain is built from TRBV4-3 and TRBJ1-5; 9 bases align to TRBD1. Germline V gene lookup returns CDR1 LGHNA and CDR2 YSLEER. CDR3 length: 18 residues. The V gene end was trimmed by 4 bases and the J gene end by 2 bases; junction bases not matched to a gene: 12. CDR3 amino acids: CASSPGTGNMLGNQPQHF. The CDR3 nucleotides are TGCGCCAGCAGCCCCGGGACAGGGAATATGTTGGGCAATCAGCCCCAGCATTTT.

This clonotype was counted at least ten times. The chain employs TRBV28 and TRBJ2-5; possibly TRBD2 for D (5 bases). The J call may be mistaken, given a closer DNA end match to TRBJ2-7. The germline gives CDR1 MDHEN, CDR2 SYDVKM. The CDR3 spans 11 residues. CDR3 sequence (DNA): TGTGCCAGCAGTAAGCGGTACGAGCAGTACTTC. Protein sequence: CASSKRYEQYF.

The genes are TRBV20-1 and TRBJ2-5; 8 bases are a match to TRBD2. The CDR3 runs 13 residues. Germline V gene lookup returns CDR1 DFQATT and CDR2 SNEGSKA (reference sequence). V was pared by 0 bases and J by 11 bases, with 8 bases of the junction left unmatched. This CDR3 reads CSARDPRRLAQYF. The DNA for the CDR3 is TGCAGTGCTAGAGACCCCCGGCGACTAGCGCAGTACTTC.

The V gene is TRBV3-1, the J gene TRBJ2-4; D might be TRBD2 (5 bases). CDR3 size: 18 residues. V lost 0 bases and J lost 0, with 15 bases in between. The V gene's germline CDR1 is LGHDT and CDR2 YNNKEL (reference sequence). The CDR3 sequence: CASSQDRVERLAKNIQYF. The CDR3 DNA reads TGTGCCAGCAGCCAAGATAGGGTCGAGCGGTTAGCCAAAAACATTCAGTACTTC.

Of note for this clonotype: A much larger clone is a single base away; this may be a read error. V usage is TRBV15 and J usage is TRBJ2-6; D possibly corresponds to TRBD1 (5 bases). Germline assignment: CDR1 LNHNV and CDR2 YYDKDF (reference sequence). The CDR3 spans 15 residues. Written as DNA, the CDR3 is TGTGCCACCAGCAGGTCTGACTCTGGGGCCAACGTCCTGGCTTTC. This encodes CATSRSDSGANVLAF.

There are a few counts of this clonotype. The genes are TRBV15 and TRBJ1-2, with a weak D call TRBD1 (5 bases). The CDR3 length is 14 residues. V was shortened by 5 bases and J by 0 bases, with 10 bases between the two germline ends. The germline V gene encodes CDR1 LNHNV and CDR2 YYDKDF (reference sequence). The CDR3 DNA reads TGTGCCACCAGCGGGGCCCAAGCTAACTATGGCTACACCTTC. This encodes CATSGAQANYGYTF.

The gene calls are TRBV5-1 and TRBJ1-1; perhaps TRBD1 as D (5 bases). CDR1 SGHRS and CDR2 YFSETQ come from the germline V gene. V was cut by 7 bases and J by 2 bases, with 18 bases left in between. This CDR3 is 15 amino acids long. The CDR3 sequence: CASGGGASLNTEAFF. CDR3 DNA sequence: TGCGCCAGCGGAGGAGGGGCGAGTCTCAACACTGAAGCTTTCTTT.